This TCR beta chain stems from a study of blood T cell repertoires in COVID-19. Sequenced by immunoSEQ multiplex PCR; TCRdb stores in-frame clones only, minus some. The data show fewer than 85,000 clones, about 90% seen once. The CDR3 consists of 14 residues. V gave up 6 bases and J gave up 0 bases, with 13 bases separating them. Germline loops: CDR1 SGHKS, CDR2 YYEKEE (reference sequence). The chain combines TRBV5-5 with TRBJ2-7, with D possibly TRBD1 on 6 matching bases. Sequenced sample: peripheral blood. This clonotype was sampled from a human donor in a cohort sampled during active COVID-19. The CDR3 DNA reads TGTGCCAGCAACCCTTCAGGGGACTCCTACGAGCAGTACTTC. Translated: CASNPSGDSYEQYF.